This T cell receptor (beta chain) was sequenced in a study of T cells in Graves' hyperthyroidism and ophthalmopathy. The CDR3 sequence is 12 residues long. V was pared by 8 bases and J by 2 bases, with 3 bases of the junction left unmatched. Researchers amplified the TCR beta CDR3 regions from RNA transcripts. Initially, a first-round RT-PCR of the TCR CDR3 employed the HTBI primer set. Each CDR3 protein gets one entry after TCRdb re-called the multiplex PCR reads with MiXCR. The sample lists 200,000 to 300,000 distinct CDR3 sequences, roughly 22% seen once, with roughly a third in the top ten. Source material: blood. The sequence derives from a woman aged 40 to 49 with Graves' ophthalmopathy. This rearrangement joins TRBV12-3 or TRBV12-4 to TRBJ2-7; TRBD2 matches at 7 bases. The CDR3 protein is CASCGGPYEQYF. In DNA, the CDR3 is TGTGCCAGCTGCGGGGGTCCCTACGAGCAGTACTTC.